This T cell receptor (beta chain) was found in a study of a mutant IDH1 vaccine in newly diagnosed glioma. The table lists this clone with a count of one. What it recognizes is unknown. The data were produced by immunoSEQ multiplex PCR, yet TCRdb's version contains in-frame clones alone and is incomplete. There are tens of thousands of clones in the sample; over 65% occur only once, and 10% to 12% lies in the top ten. The CDR3 has 13 amino acids. Trimming stripped 2 bases from V and 4 bases from J, with 5 bases between. The V gene's germline CDR1 is WNHNN and CDR2 SYGVQD (reference sequence). Indicated time point: week 35, safety follow-up. Each dose of the vaccine consisted of 300 ug of mutant IDH1 20-mer peptide, with topical imiquimod.

The source was PBMCs, collected from a glioma patient whose treatment included an IDH1 peptide vaccine. This chain joins TRBV10-1 and TRBJ2-2; unclear D gene. This TCR was sampled from a woman aged 40 to 50 with glioma. This CDR3 reads CASSEGPTGELFF. The CDR3, as DNA: TGCGCCAGCAGTGAGGGGCCCACCGGGGAGCTGTTTTTT.